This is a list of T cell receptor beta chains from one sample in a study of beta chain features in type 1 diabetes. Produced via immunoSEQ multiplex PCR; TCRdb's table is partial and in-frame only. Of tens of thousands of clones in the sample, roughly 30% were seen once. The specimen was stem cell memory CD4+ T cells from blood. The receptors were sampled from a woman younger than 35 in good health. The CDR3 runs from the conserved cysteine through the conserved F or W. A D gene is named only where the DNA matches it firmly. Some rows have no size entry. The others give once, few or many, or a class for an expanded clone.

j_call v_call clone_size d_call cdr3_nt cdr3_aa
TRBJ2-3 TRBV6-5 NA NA TGTGCCAGCAGTTATCGTTTAACAGATACGCAGTATTTT CASSYRLTDTQYF
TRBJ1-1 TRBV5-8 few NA TGTGCCAGCACCCTGGGGGGGAACACTGAAGCTTTCTTT CASTLGGNTEAFF
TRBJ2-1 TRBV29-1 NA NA TGCAGCGTTGACCCAGGGCGCTCCTACAATGAGCAGTTCTTC CSVDPGRSYNEQFF
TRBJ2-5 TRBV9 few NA TGTGCCAGCAGCGGGGGGGGCGGACTCCAAGAGACCCAGTACTTC CASSGGGGLQETQYF
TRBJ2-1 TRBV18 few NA TGTGCCAGCTCACCAAACAGGCGGGGCCGGATCAATGAGCAGTTCTTC CASSPNRRGRINEQFF
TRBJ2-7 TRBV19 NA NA TGTGCCAGTAGTATGAAGGCTAGCTACGAGCAGTACTTC CASSMKASYEQYF
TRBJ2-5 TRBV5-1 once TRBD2 TGCGCCAGCAGCTCGGGACTAGCGGGGCAAGAGACCCAGTACTTC CASSSGLAGQETQYF
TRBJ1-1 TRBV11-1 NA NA TGTGCCAGCAGCTTACAGGGGATGAACACTGAAGCTTTCTTT CASSLQGMNTEAFF
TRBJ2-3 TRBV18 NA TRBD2 TGTGCCAGCTCCACGACTAGCGGGACAGATACGCAGTATTTT CASSTTSGTDTQYF
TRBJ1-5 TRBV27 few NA TGTGCCAGCAGTTTACAGGGCCTCAATCAGCCCCAGCATTTT CASSLQGLNQPQHF